This TCR beta chain was found in a study of molecular identifiers for immune sequencing clone quantification. Study-level findings and limits: Highly expanded clone sizes could be underestimated through barcode sharing by identical TCR molecules.

Sequencing libraries of naive CD8 cells derived from roughly 20,000 to 1,000,000 sorted cells with 10%, 30% or 50% RNA. Isolation of naive CD8 T cells was achieved by sorting on a CD8+CD4-CCR7+CD45RA+ phenotype. This clonotype was recorded many times. The antigen remains undetermined. The use of previously described methods and listed TCR primers produced the bulk TCR libraries. TCRdb itself ran the PCR reads through MiXCR, one entry per CDR3 protein. This table has some 100,000 distinct CDR3 sequences, over 15% appearing once. The CDR3 is 14 amino acids. Germline V gene sequence: CDR1 MNHEY, CDR2 SMNVEV (reference sequence). V was clipped by 5 bases and J by 3 bases, with 12 bases between them.

The clonotype was recovered from a human donor in good health. Some libraries in this study had Jurkat cell RNA spiked in. The chain recombines TRBV27 with TRBJ2-3; D may match TRBD1 or TRBD2 (5 bases each). Sequencing was carried out using naive CD8+ T cells from blood, with Jurkat cell RNA spiked in. Specified subset: FACS-sorted CD8+CD4-CCR7+CD45RA+ naive T cells. CDR3 sequence (DNA): TGTGCCAGCAGTGGCTGGGGGTTGACAGATACGCAGTATTTT. This translates into CASSGWGLTDTQYF.